The sequence of this T cell receptor beta chain was determined in a study of T-cell memory formation after mild COVID-19. Turning to the study itself: Largely, the TCR clusters proved donor specific. Findings of the study overall: The CD4+ clones that contracted clustered mainly within CM and EM, and the CD8+ clones concentrated in EMRA. Several responding clones turned up in pre-infection memory, indicating that cross-reactive memory may have taken part.

Only one count was recorded for this clonotype. Its target is unknown. Trimming cost V 4 bases and J 4 bases; bases outside gene matches: 5. CDR3 length equals 16 residues. The germline gives CDR1 KGHDR, CDR2 SFDVKD. Via MiXCR, TCRdb re-called the 5' RACE reads, giving one row per CDR3 protein. The sample has roughly 58,000 distinct CDR3 sequences; more than 8% are singletons. The material sequenced was PBMCs or a T cell subset sorted from them (not recorded which). The sequence was obtained from a man younger than 30 who had mild COVID-19 (a few samples of this study predate the infection). Cell type and time point are not known. The V gene is TRBV24-1, the J gene TRBJ2-3, with 12 positions matching TRBD1. CDR3 protein: CATSDRDRGRADTQYF. The DNA of the CDR3 is TGTGCCACCAGTGACCGGGACAGGGGGCGGGCAGATACGCAGTATTTT.